The 21 T cell receptor beta chains below all came from one sample that was sequenced in a study of blood T cell repertoires in COVID-19. Here immunoSEQ multiplex PCR was the method, and the copy in TCRdb shows in-frame clones only, minus some. The sample includes more than 150,000 clones, 82% of them seen just once. The specimen sequenced was PBMCs or T cells enriched from blood (not recorded which). These receptors all come from a man aged 35 to 55 who had recovered from COVID-19.

J is TRBJ2-7 and V is TRBV9, with 7 positions matching TRBD1. The CDR3 consists of 13 residues. J lost 3 bases, V lost 4 bases, and 4 bases had no gene match. Germline values: CDR1 SGDLS, CDR2 YYNGEE. CDR3 coding DNA: TGTGCCAGCAGCCCCCGGGACAGCTACGAGCAGTACTTC. Residues: CASSPRDSYEQYF.

The rearrangement joins TRBV11-2 to TRBJ1-1, with 7 bases fitting TRBD1. V lost 0 bases, J lost 6 bases, and 10 bases stayed unmatched. The CDR3 runs to 16 residues. The germline V gene has CDR1 SGHAT and CDR2 FQNNGV. The CDR3 is CASSLERGRIRAEAFF. Here the CDR3 DNA reads TGTGCCAGCAGCTTAGAGAGGGGGCGGATACGGGCTGAAGCTTTCTTT. The whole variable domain, remainder taken from reference TRBV11-2 and TRBJ1-1, is EAGVAQSPRYKIIEKRQSVAFWCNPISGHATLYWYQQILGQGPKLLIQFQNNGVVDDSQLPKDRFSAERLKGVDSTLKIQPAKLEDSAVYLCASSLERGRIRAEAFFGQGTRLTVV.

This clone appeared once. The chain couples TRBV4-3 to TRBJ2-1, with D uncertain. The CDR3 runs 12 residues. Per the germline V gene, CDR1 is LGHNA and CDR2 is YSLEER. Between the trimmed V and J ends, which lost 3 bases and 5 bases, there was a span of 5 bases. The CDR3 DNA sequence: TGCGCCAGCAGCCAGTGGCACAATGAGCAGTTCTTC. It yields the protein CASSQWHNEQFF.

Only a few counts were recorded for this clone. The chain has TRBV19 and TRBJ1-2; TRBD1 aligns across 7 bases. Germline V gene data show CDR1 as LNHDA and CDR2 as SQIVND (reference sequence). The J segment lost 6 bases and the V segment lost 6 bases, leaving 7 bases of the junction unmatched. The CDR3 runs 13 residues. CDR3 in amino acids: CASSAGQGDGYTF. CDR3 sequence (DNA): TGTGCCAGTAGCGCGGGGCAGGGGGATGGCTACACCTTC.

V is TRBV7-3 and J is TRBJ1-4; 7 nucleotides agree with TRBD1. The length of the CDR3 is 15 residues. Germline CDR1 is SGHTA and CDR2 is FQGTGA. The V and J ends lost 5 bases and 3 bases, in that order; junction bases with no gene match: 6. CDR3 amino acids: CASSRTGTANEKLFF. DNA of the CDR3: TGTGCCAGCAGCCGGACCGGGACAGCTAATGAAAAACTGTTTTTT.

The chain carries TRBV27 and TRBJ2-1, with D possibly TRBD2 on 6 matching bases. Germline assignment: CDR1 MNHEY and CDR2 SMNVEV (reference sequence). CDR3 length: 13 amino acids. V was trimmed by 10 bases and J by 6 bases, leaving 16 bases between them. The CDR3 reads CATGEQTINEQFF. The CDR3 DNA is TGTGCCACGGGGGAACAAACCATCAATGAGCAGTTCTTC.

The chain recombines TRBV28 with TRBJ2-3, with TRBD2 matching 12 bases. The V gene end was trimmed by 7 bases and the J gene end by 3 bases; junction bases not matched to a gene: 11. Germline V gene sequence: CDR1 MDHEN, CDR2 SYDVKM. The CDR3 contains 17 residues. The CDR3 loop reads CASTSPSGRAGTDTQYF. DNA for the CDR3: TGTGCCAGCACCTCCCCTAGCGGGAGGGCCGGGACAGATACGCAGTATTTT.

CDR3 sequence (DNA): TGTGCCAGTAGTGGGGAGACTAGCGGGATCAACAATGAGCAGTTCTTC. Translation gives CASSGETSGINNEQFF. This chain uses TRBV19 with TRBJ2-1; 11 positions agree with TRBD2. This CDR3 spans 16 amino acids. CDR1 is LNHDA, CDR2 SQIVND, per germline (reference sequence). J gave up 5 bases and V 5 bases, and 8 bases lay outside the gene matches.

J is TRBJ2-7 and V is TRBV6-5; D unclear. CDR3 size: 15 residues. V lost 6 bases, J lost 0 bases, and 15 bases lay in between. The germline V gene has CDR1 MNHEY and CDR2 SVGAGI. Here the CDR3 DNA reads TGTGCCAGCAGACCCGACATGCGTAGCTCCTACGAGCAGTACGTC. Its translation is CASRPDMRSSYEQYV.

Only one count was recorded for this clone. The chain carries TRBV30 and TRBJ2-5; the match to TRBD1 covers 11 bases. The CDR3 is 13 amino acids. Trimming took 5 bases from V and 9 from J; bases not matched to a gene: 8. The germline gives CDR1 GTSNPN, CDR2 SVGIG (reference sequence). The CDR3 region has the DNA TGTGCCTGGGTCTCCGGGACAGGGGGTCCCCAGTACTTC. Residues: CAWVSGTGGPQYF.

The chain carries TRBV11-1 and TRBJ1-4; 9 bases align to TRBD1. Germline V gives CDR1 SGHAT, CDR2 FQDESV (reference sequence). The CDR3 contains 14 residues. V shed 5 bases, J shed 7 bases, and the junction held 5 bases outside the gene matches. CDR3 sequence (DNA): TGTGCCAGCAGCCGCTGGGGACAGGGTGAAAAACTGTTTTTT. This codes for CASSRWGQGEKLFF.

V usage is TRBV11-2 and J usage is TRBJ2-3, with no clear D. Germline V gene sequence: CDR1 SGHAT, CDR2 FQNNGV. This CDR3 spans 13 amino acids. V was cut by 2 bases and J by 6 bases, with 9 bases left in between. This chain's CDR3 is CASSLLSSDTQYF. CDR3 sequence (DNA): TGTGCCAGCAGCTTATTGAGTAGCGATACGCAGTATTTT.

This clone has only one observation. The CDR3 is CASSLGQTNSPLHF. The CDR3 nucleotides are TGCGCCAGCAGCTTGGGACAGACTAATTCACCCCTCCACTTT. The chain recombines TRBV5-1 with TRBJ1-6; D might be TRBD1 (5 bases). Trimming shortened V by 0 bases and J by 6 bases, and 7 bases separated the two germline ends. Germline CDR1 is SGHRS and CDR2 is YFSETQ. This CDR3 has 14 residues.

The chain links TRBV6-1 to TRBJ2-1, with 13 bases that match TRBD2. This CDR3 spans 15 amino acids. V dropped 3 bases and J dropped 12; count of bases not matched to a gene: 8. The germline V gene encodes CDR1 MNHNS and CDR2 SASEGT. The DNA of the CDR3 is TGTGCCAGCAGTGAGTGGACTAGCGGGAGCTGGCGGCAGTTCTTC. Translated: CASSEWTSGSWRQFF.

This clone is a singleton in its sample. J is TRBJ1-5 and V is TRBV4-1; no clear D. Germline loops: CDR1 MGHRA, CDR2 YSYEKL. The CDR3 runs to 14 residues. V was cut by 3 bases and J by 5 bases, with 11 bases left in between. CDR3 amino acids: CASSHWAEYQPQHF. Written as DNA, the CDR3 is TGCGCCAGCAGCCATTGGGCAGAGTATCAGCCCCAGCATTTT.

This clone was found a few times. The rearrangement joins TRBV7-6 to TRBJ2-1; TRBD1 is a possible D gene (6 bases). CDR1 SGHVS and CDR2 FNYEAQ come from the germline V gene. This CDR3 comprises 15 residues. V lost 2 bases to trimming and J lost 2 bases, with 10 bases between them. The CDR3 protein is CASSLQGLTYNEQFF. The CDR3 bases are TGTGCCAGCAGCTTACAGGGGTTGACCTACAATGAGCAGTTCTTC.

This chain uses TRBV29-1 with TRBJ2-5, with 9 bases that match TRBD1. The CDR3 totals 13 residues. Germline V gene data show CDR1 as SQVTM and CDR2 as ANQGSEA. V trimming: 7 bases; J trimming: 5 bases; junction bases outside the gene matches: 8. The CDR3, as DNA: TGCAGCGGCGTACAGGGGGCCGGGGAGACCCAGTACTTC. The encoded protein is CSGVQGAGETQYF.

The V gene is TRBV7-2, the J gene TRBJ2-1, with 12 bases aligning to TRBD2. J was trimmed by 4 bases and V by 4 bases; bases with no gene match: 2. CDR3 length: 15 amino acids. Germline CDR1 is SGHTA and CDR2 is FQGNSA. The CDR3 loop reads CASSSTSGRYNEQFF. The CDR3 nucleotides are TGTGCCAGCAGCTCGACTAGCGGGAGATACAATGAGCAGTTCTTC.

The gene calls are TRBV5-8 and TRBJ1-5; a weak D match, TRBD1 (5 bases). The CDR3 extends over 15 amino acids. The germline CDR1 and CDR2 sequences are SGHTS and YDEGEE. V lost 4 bases and J lost 6, with 17 bases in between. CDR3 nucleotide sequence: TGTGCCAGCAGCCCCGGTTTGCAGGGAGGTCAGCCCCAGCATTTT. This encodes CASSPGLQGGQPQHF.

The chain carries TRBV5-4 and TRBJ1-3; unclear D gene. This CDR3 comprises 14 residues. The germline CDR1 and CDR2 sequences are SGHNT and YYREEE (reference sequence). The V end was cut by 2 bases, the J end by 4 bases, with 10 bases between. The CDR3 sequence: CASSLTGWGNTIYF. In DNA form, the CDR3 reads TGTGCCAGCAGCTTAACGGGTTGGGGAAACACCATATATTTT.

To note about this clone: The junction departs from germline at one end; a sequencing error may be responsible. The chain is built from TRBV3-1 (or the pseudogene TRBV3-2) and TRBJ1-1; the D gene is possibly TRBD1 (5 bases). From germline, CDR1 is LGHDT and CDR2 YNNKEL (reference sequence). This CDR3 is 12 amino acids long. CDR3: CASSQGQGGAFF. DNA for the CDR3: TGTGCCAGCAGTCAAGGGCAGGGAGGAGCTTTCTTT.